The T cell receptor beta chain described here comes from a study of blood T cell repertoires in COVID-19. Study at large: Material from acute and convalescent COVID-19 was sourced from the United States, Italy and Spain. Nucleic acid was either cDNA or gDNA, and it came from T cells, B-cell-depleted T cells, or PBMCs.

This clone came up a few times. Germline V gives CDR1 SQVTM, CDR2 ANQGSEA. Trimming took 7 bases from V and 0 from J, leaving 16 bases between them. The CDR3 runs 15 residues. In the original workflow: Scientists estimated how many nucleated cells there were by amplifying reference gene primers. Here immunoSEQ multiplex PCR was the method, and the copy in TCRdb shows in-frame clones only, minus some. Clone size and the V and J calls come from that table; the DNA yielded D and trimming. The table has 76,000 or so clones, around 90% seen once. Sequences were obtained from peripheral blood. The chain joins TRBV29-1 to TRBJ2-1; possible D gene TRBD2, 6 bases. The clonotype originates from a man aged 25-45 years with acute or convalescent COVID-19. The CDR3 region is CSGTRDSSSYNEQFF. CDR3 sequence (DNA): TGCAGCGGGACTCGGGACTCGTCCTCCTACAATGAGCAGTTCTTC.